This T cell receptor (beta chain) was captured by sequencing in a study of control samples from healthy donors and cancer patients. Sequenced by immunoSEQ multiplex PCR; TCRdb stores in-frame clones only, minus some. The sample has approximately 180,000 clones, 91% seen once; the top ten hold just over 2%. This CDR3 region has 12 residues. V was clipped by 4 bases and J by 0 bases, with 4 bases between them. Specimen: blood. The chain links TRBV12-3 or TRBV12-4 to TRBJ2-7, with unresolved D. The TCR originated in a woman aged 40 to 50 in good health. The CDR3 loop reads CASSSNSYEQYF. CDR3 nucleotide sequence: TGTGCCAGCAGTTCCAACTCCTACGAGCAGTACTTC.